This record concerns one TCR beta chain sequence. Sequenced by immunoSEQ multiplex PCR; TCRdb stores in-frame clones only, minus some. The table includes almost 500,000 clones, approximately 91% detected once. The entry originates in a study of blood T cell repertoires in COVID-19. This CDR3 is built from 16 residues. From germline, CDR1 is ENHRY and CDR2 SYGVKD. The V segment lost 6 bases and the J segment 2 bases; nucleotides outside the gene matches: 5. Two negative PCRs, clearance, or symptom resolution had been documented for recovered Cohort 3 donors. The TCR comes from a woman in her fifties or sixties who had recovered from COVID-19. The sequencing input was PBMCs or T cells enriched from blood (not recorded which). The V and J genes are TRBV10-3 and TRBJ2-5, with 14 nucleotides matching TRBD2. The CDR3 sequence: CAIRQGLAGAQETQYF. Here the CDR3 DNA reads TGTGCCATCAGACAGGGACTAGCGGGGGCACAAGAGACCCAGTACTTC.